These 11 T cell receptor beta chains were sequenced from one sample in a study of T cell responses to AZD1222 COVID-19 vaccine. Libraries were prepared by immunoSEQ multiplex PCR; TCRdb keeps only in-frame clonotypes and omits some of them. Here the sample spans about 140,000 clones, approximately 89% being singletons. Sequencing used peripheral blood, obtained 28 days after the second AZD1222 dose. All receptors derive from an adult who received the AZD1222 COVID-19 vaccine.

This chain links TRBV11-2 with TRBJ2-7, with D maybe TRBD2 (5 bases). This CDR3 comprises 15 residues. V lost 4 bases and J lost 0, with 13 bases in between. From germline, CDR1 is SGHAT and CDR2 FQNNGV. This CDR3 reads CASSSVSGLSYEQYF. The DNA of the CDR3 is TGTGCCAGCAGCTCCGTGAGCGGCCTCTCCTACGAGCAGTACTTC.

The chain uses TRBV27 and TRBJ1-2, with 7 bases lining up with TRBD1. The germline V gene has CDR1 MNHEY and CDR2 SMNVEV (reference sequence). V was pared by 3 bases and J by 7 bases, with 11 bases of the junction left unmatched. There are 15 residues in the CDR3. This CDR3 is CASSFGRGRGSGYTF. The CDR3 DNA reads TGTGCCAGCAGTTTTGGCCGGGGCAGGGGGAGTGGCTACACCTTC.

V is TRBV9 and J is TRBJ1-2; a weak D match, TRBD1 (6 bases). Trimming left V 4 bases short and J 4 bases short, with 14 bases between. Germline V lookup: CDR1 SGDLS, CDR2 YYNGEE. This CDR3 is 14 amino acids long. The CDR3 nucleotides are TGTGCCAGCAGCCTGCAACAGGGCGCCTATGGCTACACCTTC. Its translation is CASSLQQGAYGYTF.

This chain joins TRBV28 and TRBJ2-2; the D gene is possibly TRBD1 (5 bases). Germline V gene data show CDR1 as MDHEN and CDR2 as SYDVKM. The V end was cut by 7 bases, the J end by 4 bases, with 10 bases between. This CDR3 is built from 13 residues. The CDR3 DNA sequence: TGTGCCAGCAAAGACAGCACCACCGGGGAGCTGTTTTTT. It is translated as CASKDSTTGELFF.

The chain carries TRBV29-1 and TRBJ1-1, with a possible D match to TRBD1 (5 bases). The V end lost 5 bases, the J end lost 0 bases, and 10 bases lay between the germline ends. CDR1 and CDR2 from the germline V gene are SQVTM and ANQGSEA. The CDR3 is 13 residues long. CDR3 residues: CSVLGAMNTEAFF. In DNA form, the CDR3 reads TGCAGCGTTTTAGGGGCCATGAACACTGAAGCTTTCTTT.

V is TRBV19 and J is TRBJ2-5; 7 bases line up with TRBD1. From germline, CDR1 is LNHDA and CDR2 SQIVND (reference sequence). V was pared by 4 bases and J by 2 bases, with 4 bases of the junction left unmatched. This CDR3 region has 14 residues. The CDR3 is CASSKTGMQETQYF. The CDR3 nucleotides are TGTGCCAGTAGTAAGACAGGGATGCAAGAGACCCAGTACTTC.

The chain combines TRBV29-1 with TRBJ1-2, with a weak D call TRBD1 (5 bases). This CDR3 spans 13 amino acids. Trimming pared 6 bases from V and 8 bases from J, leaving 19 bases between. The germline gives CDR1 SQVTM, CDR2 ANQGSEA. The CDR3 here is CSVEWGIKGGYTF. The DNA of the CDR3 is TGCAGCGTCGAGTGGGGGATTAAAGGAGGCTACACCTTC.

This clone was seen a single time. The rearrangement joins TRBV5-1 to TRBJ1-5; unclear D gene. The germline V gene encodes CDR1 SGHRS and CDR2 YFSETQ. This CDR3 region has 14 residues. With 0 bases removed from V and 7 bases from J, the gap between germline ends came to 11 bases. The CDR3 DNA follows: TGCGCCAGCAGCTTGGAGGCGGCGGGGCAGCCCCAGCATTTT. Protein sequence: CASSLEAAGQPQHF.

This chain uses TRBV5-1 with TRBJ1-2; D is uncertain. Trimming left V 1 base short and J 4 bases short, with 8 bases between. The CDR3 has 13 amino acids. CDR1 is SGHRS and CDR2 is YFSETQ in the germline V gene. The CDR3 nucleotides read TGCGCCAGCAGCTTGACAGTGACCTATGGCTACACCTTC. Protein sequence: CASSLTVTYGYTF.

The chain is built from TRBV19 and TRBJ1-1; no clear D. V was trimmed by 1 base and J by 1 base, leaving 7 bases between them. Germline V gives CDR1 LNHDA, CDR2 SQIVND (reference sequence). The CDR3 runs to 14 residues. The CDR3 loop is CASSIARGNTEAFF. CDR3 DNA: TGTGCCAGTAGTATAGCCCGGGGGAACACTGAAGCTTTCTTT.

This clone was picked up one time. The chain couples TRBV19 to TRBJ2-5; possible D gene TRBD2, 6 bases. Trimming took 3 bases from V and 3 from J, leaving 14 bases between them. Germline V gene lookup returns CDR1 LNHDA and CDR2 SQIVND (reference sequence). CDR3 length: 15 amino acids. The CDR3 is CASSIGRDYKETQYF. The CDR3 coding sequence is TGTGCCAGTAGTATCGGGCGGGATTACAAAGAGACCCAGTACTTC.